This is a list of T cell receptor beta chains from one sample in a study of blood T cell repertoires in COVID-19. Sequencing used immunoSEQ multiplex PCR; TCRdb keeps in-frame clones, though not all of them. The data contain about 190,000 clones, 70% to 80% of them seen just once; the ten biggest clones take up 12%. Input material: peripheral blood. These receptors all stem from a woman aged 45 to 65 with acute or convalescent COVID-19. CDR3s include the opening cysteine and the closing phenylalanine or tryptophan. Each record gives: clone size, D gene, J gene, V gene, CDR3 DNA, CDR3 protein. A D gene is named only where the DNA matches it firmly. Clone sizes are given selectively: once, few, many, or a class where the clone is expanded.

>few|TRBD2|TRBJ2-7|TRBV30
TGTGCCTGGAGCGGGGGGGCGGGAAAAGCGTACTTC
CAWSGGAGKAYF
>NA|NA|TRBJ2-7|TRBV7-2
TGTGCCAGCAGCTTAGACGGGGGAGTTCGCGAGCAGTACTTC
CASSLDGGVREQYF
>NA|TRBD1|TRBJ2-7|TRBV18
TGTGCCAGCTCACCATTAGGGGGCGAAGCTTACGAGCAGTACTTC
CASSPLGGEAYEQYF
>few|NA|TRBJ1-4|TRBV5-1
TGCGCCAGCAGCTTGGTTGGCAGTAGGAGCGAAAAACTGTTTTTT
CASSLVGSRSEKLFF
>NA|NA|TRBJ2-3|TRBV5-5
TGTGCCAGCACCCATGCTGGGGCACATCGGGCGGATACGCAGTATTTT
CASTHAGAHRADTQYF
>NA|NA|TRBJ1-5|TRBV30
TGTGCTGGAGGGAGCAATCAGCCCCAGCATTTT
CAGGSNQPQHF
>NA|TRBD1|TRBJ2-3|TRBV28
TGTGCCAGCAGGGACAGGAGCACAGATACGCAGTATTTT
CASRDRSTDTQYF
>NA|NA|TRBJ2-6|TRBV9
TGTGCCAGCAGCGCTAGTCTGCGGGGGGCCAACGTCCTGACTTTC
CASSASLRGANVLTF
>NA|TRBD2|TRBJ2-7|TRBV18
TGTGCCAGCTCACCATCCCAACGGGGGGTCTACGAGCAGTACTTC
CASSPSQRGVYEQYF
>NA|NA|TRBJ2-6|TRBV9
TGTGCCAGCAGCGTAGTCCCAGGGTCATCCTCTGGGGCCAACGTCCTGACTTTC
CASSVVPGSSSGANVLTF
>NA|NA|TRBJ1-4|TRBV6-5
TGTGCCAGCAGTTACTGGGAGGAGGATGAAAAACTGTTTTTT
CASSYWEEDEKLFF
>NA|NA|TRBJ2-7|TRBV5-1
TGCGCCAGCAGCGACTGGCAGGGGTCCTACGAGCAGTACTTC
CASSDWQGSYEQYF
>NA|NA|TRBJ1-6|TRBV5-1
TGCGCCAGCAGCCTTGAGGTTAGGGGGAGTTCACCCCTCCACTTT
CASSLEVRGSSPLHF
>NA|NA|TRBJ2-1|TRBV2
TGTGCCAGCACATCAAGTCCCCCGAACTCCAATGAGCAGTTCTTC
CASTSSPPNSNEQFF
>NA|NA|TRBJ1-3|TRBV21-1
TGTGCCAGCAGCAAAGGTGGCAGGGGACTAAGCTCTGGAAACACCATATATTTT
CASSKGGRGLSSGNTIYF
>once|NA|TRBJ1-2|TRBV19
TGTGCCAGTAGTGCTGTCTCAGAGGCGTTAAACTATGGCTACACCTTC
CASSAVSEALNYGYTF
>NA|NA|TRBJ2-3|TRBV6-2/TRBV6-3
TGTGCCAGCAGTTACCCGACAGATACGCAGTATTTT
CASSYPTDTQYF
>NA|NA|TRBJ1-6|TRBV15
TGTGCCACCAGCCCTTCTCGGGATAATTCACCCCTCCACTTT
CATSPSRDNSPLHF
>few|TRBD2|TRBJ2-7|TRBV13
TGTGCCAGCAGCCCCAGCGGGAAAAGCGAGCAGTACTTC
CASSPSGKSEQYF
>NA|NA|TRBJ1-4|TRBV6-5
TGTGCCAGCGGGGCAACGGCGAATGAAAAACTGTTTTTT
CASGATANEKLFF
>NA|NA|TRBJ2-2|TRBV5-1
TGCGCCAGCAGCGCCAGGGTTTCCGGGGAGCTGTTTTTT
CASSARVSGELFF
>NA|NA|TRBJ1-4|TRBV5-6
TGTGCCAGCAGCCTGTGGGGAGGGGCCAATGAAAAACTGTTTTTT
CASSLWGGANEKLFF
>few|NA|TRBJ1-1|TRBV10-3
TGTGCCATCAGCCAGGGAGGCCCGAACACTGAAGCTTTCTTT
CAISQGGPNTEAFF
>NA|NA|TRBJ1-2|TRBV5-4
TGTGCCAGCAGCTTGGTCGGATCCGGGTATGGCTACACCTTC
CASSLVGSGYGYTF
>NA|NA|TRBJ1-4|TRBV6-5
TGTGCCAGCTTCGTTACCTCGCTGGAGCAACTGTTTTTT
CASFVTSLEQLFF
>few|NA|TRBJ1-2|TRBV27
TGTGCCAGCAGACAAGGTCCATCCTCCGGGAGCAATGGCTACACCTTC
CASRQGPSSGSNGYTF
>NA|TRBD1|TRBJ2-7|TRBV18
TGTGCCAGCTCACGCGCCGGGACAGGGACGGGCGAGCAGTACTTC
CASSRAGTGTGEQYF
>NA|TRBD2|TRBJ2-4|TRBV28
TGTGCCAGCAGTTTAGCGGGGGATGCTAAAAACATTCAGTACTTC
CASSLAGDAKNIQYF